This T cell receptor beta chain was observed in a study of blood T cell repertoires in COVID-19. How the authors handled the data: Cell counts per sample came from amplifying reference gene primers. TCRdb keeps only in-frame clones here, not all; method: immunoSEQ multiplex PCR. The V and J calls and clone size were taken over from that table, and D and trimming were inferred from the DNA. This table holds 200,000 to 250,000 clones, around 86% found once. V trimming: 1 base; J trimming: 3 bases; junction bases outside the gene matches: 3. Germline CDR1 reads SGHNT; CDR2 reads YENEEA. CDR3 size: 15 residues. Participants spanned ages about 18 to 90 years and resided in roughly 22 US areas.

Source material: PBMCs or T cells enriched from blood (not recorded which). The receptor was isolated from a man in his thirties or forties in a cohort exposed to, infected with or recovered from COVID-19 (not recorded which). The J gene is TRBJ2-1, the V gene TRBV11-3, with TRBD2 matching 7 bases. In nucleotides, the CDR3 is TGTGCCAGCAGCTTAGGAGGGAGGGTCTACAATGAGCAGTTCTTC. As protein: CASSLGGRVYNEQFF.